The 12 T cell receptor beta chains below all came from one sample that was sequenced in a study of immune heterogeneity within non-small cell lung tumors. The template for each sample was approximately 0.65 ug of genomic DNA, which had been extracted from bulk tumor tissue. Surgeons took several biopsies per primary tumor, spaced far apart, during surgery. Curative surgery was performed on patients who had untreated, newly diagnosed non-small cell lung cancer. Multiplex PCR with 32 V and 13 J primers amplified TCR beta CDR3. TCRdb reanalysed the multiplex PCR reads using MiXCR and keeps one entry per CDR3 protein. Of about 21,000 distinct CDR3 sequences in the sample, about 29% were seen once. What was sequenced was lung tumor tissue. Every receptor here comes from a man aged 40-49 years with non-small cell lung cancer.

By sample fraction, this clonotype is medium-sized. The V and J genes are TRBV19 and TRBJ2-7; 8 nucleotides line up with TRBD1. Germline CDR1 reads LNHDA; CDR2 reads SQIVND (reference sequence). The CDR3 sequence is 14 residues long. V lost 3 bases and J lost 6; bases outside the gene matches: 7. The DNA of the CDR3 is TGTGCCAGTAGTATTCCGGACAGGGCTGGCGAGCAGTACTTC. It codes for CASSIPDRAGEQYF.

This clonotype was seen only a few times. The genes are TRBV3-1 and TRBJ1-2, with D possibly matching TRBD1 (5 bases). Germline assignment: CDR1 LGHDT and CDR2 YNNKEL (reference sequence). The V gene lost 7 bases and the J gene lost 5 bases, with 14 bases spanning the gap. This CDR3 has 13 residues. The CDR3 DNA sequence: TGTGCCAGCAACACCTGGGGGGGGTATGGCTACACCTTC. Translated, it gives CASNTWGGYGYTF.

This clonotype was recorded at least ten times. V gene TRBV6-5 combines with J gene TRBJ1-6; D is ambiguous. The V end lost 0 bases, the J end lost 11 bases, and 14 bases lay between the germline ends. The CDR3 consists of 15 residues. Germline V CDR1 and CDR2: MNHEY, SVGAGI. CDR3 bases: TGTGCCAGCAGTTACTCCACGGTCAGGCGTGCACCCCTCCACTTT. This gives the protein CASSYSTVRRAPLHF.

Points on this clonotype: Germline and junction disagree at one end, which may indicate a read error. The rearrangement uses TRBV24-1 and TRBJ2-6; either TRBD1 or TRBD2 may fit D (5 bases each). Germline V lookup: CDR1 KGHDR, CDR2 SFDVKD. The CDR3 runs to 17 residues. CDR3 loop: CTTSPSPGASGANVLTF. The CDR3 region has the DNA TGTACCACCAGTCCGTCCCCCGGGGCCTCAGGGGCCAACGTCCTGACTTTC.

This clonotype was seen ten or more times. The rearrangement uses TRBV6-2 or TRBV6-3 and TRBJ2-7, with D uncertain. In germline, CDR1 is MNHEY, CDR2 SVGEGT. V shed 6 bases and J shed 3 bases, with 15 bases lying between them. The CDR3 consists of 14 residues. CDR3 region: CASRQLEAFYEQYF. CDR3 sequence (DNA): TGTGCCAGCAGGCAGCTCGAGGCATTCTACGAGCAGTACTTC.

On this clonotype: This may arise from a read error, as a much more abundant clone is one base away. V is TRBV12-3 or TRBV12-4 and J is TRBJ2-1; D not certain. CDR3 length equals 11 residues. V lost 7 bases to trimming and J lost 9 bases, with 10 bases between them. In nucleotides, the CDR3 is TGTGCCAGCACTAAAACCTTTGAGCAGTTCTTC. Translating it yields CASTKTFEQFF.

CDR3 nucleotides: TGTGCCAGCAGCTCCACCATGGCGAGCTCCTACAATGAGCAGTTCTTC. Translated, it gives CASSSTMASSYNEQFF. The rearrangement links TRBV7-3 to TRBJ2-1; D is unresolved. V shed 4 bases and J shed 0 bases, with 13 bases lying between them. This CDR3 region has 16 residues. Germline V gene sequence: CDR1 SGHTA, CDR2 FQGTGA. The full variable domain, completed using reference TRBV7-3 and TRBJ2-1, is GAGVSQTPSNKVTEKGKYVELRCDPISGHTALYWYRQSLGQGPEFLIYFQGTGAADDSGLPNDRFFAVRPEGSVSTLKIQRTERGDSAVYLCASSSTMASSYNEQFFGPGTRLTVL.

CDR3: CSATGQYTEAFF. CDR3 nucleotide sequence: TGCAGTGCTACCGGACAGTACACTGAAGCTTTCTTT. The rearrangement joins TRBV20-1 to TRBJ1-1; D perhaps matches TRBD1 (6 bases). The V gene lost 4 bases and the J gene lost 3 bases, with 9 bases spanning the gap. The CDR3 length is 12 residues. CDR1 DFQATT and CDR2 SNEGSKA come from the germline V gene (reference sequence).

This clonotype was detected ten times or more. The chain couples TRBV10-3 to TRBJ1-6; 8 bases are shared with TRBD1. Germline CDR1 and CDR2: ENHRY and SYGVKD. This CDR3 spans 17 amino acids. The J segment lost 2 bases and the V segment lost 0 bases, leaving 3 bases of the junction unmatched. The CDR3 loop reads CAISESTGGTYNSPLHF. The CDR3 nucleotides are TGTGCCATCAGTGAGTCCACAGGGGGTACCTATAATTCACCCCTCCACTTT.

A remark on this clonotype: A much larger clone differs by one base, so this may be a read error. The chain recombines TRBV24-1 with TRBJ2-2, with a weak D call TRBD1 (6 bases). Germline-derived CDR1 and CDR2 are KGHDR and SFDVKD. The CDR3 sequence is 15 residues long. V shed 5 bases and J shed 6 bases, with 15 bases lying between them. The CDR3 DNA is TGTGCCACCAGTGCACCTGGGGGCAACTCCGGGGAGCTGTTTTTT. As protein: CATSAPGGNSGELFF.

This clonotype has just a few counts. The CDR3 coding sequence is TGTGCCAGCAGCAAAAGACGGTTAGGGAACACGAACACCGGGGAGCTGTTTTTT. Encoded protein: CASSKRRLGNTNTGELFF. The chain has TRBV11-3 and TRBJ2-2; D unresolved. Deletions cut 5 bases from V and 0 bases from J, with 19 bases between. The length of the CDR3 is 18 residues. Germline V gene data show CDR1 as SGHNT and CDR2 as YENEEA.

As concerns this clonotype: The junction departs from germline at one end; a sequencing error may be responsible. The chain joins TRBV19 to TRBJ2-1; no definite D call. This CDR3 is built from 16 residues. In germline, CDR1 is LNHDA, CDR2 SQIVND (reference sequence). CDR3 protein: CASSIIVNGPYNERFF. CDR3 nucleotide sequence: TGTGCCAGTAGTATAATTGTGAACGGGCCTTACAATGAGCGGTTCTTC. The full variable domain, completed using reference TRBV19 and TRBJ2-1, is DGGITQSPKYLFRKEGQNVTLSCEQNLNHDAMYWYRQDPGQGLRLIYYSQIVNDFQKGDIAEGYSVSREKKESFPLTVTSAQKNPTAFYLCASSIIVNGPYNERFFGPGTRLTVL.